These 2 T cell receptor beta chains were all obtained from the same sample, sequenced in a study of beta chain features in type 1 diabetes. The sequenced template was cDNA made from the entire isolated RNA. The repertoire was sequenced with immunoSEQ multiplex PCR; TCRdb's copy has only in-frame clones and lacks some. The sample lists around 240,000 clones, around 65% occurring once. Sequencing was done on a sample of naive CD4+ T cells from blood. All receptors derive from a man under 40 in good health.

The CDR3 spells CASSYGTRLYNEQFF. The CDR3 region has the DNA TGTGCCAGCAGTTACGGGACACGACTGTACAATGAGCAGTTCTTC. V usage is TRBV6-5 and J usage is TRBJ2-1; tentative D call: TRBD1 (6 bases). CDR1 is MNHEY, CDR2 SVGAGI, per germline. The CDR3 has 15 amino acids. Trimming took 2 bases from V and 4 from J, leaving 12 bases between them.

The chain carries TRBV29-1 and TRBJ2-5; no clear D gene. Per the germline V gene, CDR1 is SQVTM and CDR2 is ANQGSEA. The CDR3 loop spans 12 amino acids. Trimming cost V 4 bases and J 5 bases, with 11 bases left between them. The CDR3 here is CSVAAVLETQYF. CDR3 sequence (DNA): TGCAGCGTTGCGGCGGTTTTGGAGACCCAGTACTTC.